Listed below are T cell receptor beta chains from one sample, sequenced in a study of blood T cell repertoires in COVID-19. Clones were sequenced by immunoSEQ multiplex PCR, and TCRdb holds only the in-frame ones, with some missing. The top ten clones hold 8% to 10% of a sample with a few hundred thousand clones, more than 85% of them seen once. The sequenced sample consisted of PBMCs or T cells enriched from blood (not recorded which). Receptors originate from a man aged 40-49 years who had recovered from COVID-19. Both conserved end residues are part of each CDR3. The D gene is left open where the match is weak. Clone size, where shown, is once, few, many, or a class for clones that have expanded.

d_gene | j_gene | v_gene | abundance | CDR3nt | CDR3aa
. | TRBJ1-5 | TRBV5-5 | . | TGTGCCAGCAGCTTGTTCGAGCAGGCCAATCAGCCCCAGCATTTT | CASSLFEQANQPQHF
TRBD1 | TRBJ1-1 | TRBV2 | . | TGTGCCAGCACCCCGGGACAGTCCGCTTTCTTT | CASTPGQSAFF
TRBD2 | TRBJ2-7 | TRBV5-1 | . | TGCGCCAGCAGCCCGCGGGGGGGCGCAACCTACGAGCAGTACTTC | CASSPRGGATYEQYF
. | TRBJ2-7 | TRBV19 | . | TGTGCCAGTAGTCCGGGACTGTCGTACGAGCAGTACTTC | CASSPGLSYEQYF
TRBD2 | TRBJ2-7 | TRBV28 | . | TGTGCCAGCAGTTTCAGCAGCGGGAGCAGGTACGAGCAGTACTTC | CASSFSSGSRYEQYF
TRBD2 | TRBJ2-3 | TRBV11-1 | . | TGTGCCAGCAGCGCGGGACTAGCGGGAGTCACAGATACGCAGTATTTT | CASSAGLAGVTDTQYF
TRBD1 | TRBJ2-2 | TRBV7-2 | . | TGTGCCAGCAGCTTAGCACGGTCCGGGACAGGACGAACCGGGGAGCTGTTTTTT | CASSLARSGTGRTGELFF
. | TRBJ1-1 | TRBV4-1 | . | TGCGCCAGCAGCCAGGAGGGATTTTCGGCGGATGAAGCTTTCTTT | CASSQEGFSADEAFF
TRBD1 | TRBJ1-2 | TRBV7-9 | . | TGTGCCAGCAGCCGCACAGGGGAACCCTATAGCTACACCTTC | CASSRTGEPYSYTF
. | TRBJ1-5 | TRBV28 | . | TGTGCCAGCAACATTCAGGGGCCCCAGCATTTT | CASNIQGPQHF
. | TRBJ2-5 | TRBV7-9 | . | TGTGCCAGCAGCTGGAATAGAGAGGGCTGGGAGACCCAGTACTTC | CASSWNREGWETQYF
TRBD2 | TRBJ2-1 | TRBV4-3 | . | TGCGCCAGCAGCCAAGGTTTAGCGGGAACGTATGAGCAGTTCTTC | CASSQGLAGTYEQFF
. | TRBJ1-1 | TRBV12-3/TRBV12-4 | . | TGTGCCAGCACCCGGACAGACGAAGCTTTCTTT | CASTRTDEAFF
TRBD2 | TRBJ2-1 | TRBV7-3 | once | TGTGCCAGCAGCCCGGGGGGCTCCTACAATGAGCAGTTCTTC | CASSPGGSYNEQFF
. | TRBJ2-7 | TRBV28 | . | TGTGCCAGCACTGTCCGTAACAGGGCAATCGAGCAGTACTTC | CASTVRNRAIEQYF
TRBD2 | TRBJ2-3 | TRBV4-3 | once | TGCGCCAGCAGCCCCGGGGCGGGAGGGAACACAGATACGCAGTATTTT | CASSPGAGGNTDTQYF
. | TRBJ2-1 | TRBV7-3 | . | TGTGCCAGCAGCTTAGCCCACTCTAGCAATGAGCAGTTCTTC | CASSLAHSSNEQFF
TRBD1 | TRBJ2-3 | TRBV5-5 | . | TGTGCCAGCAGCCCACACAGGGGGCCAGATACGCAGTATTTT | CASSPHRGPDTQYF
. | TRBJ2-2 | TRBV19 | . | TGTGCCAGTTCACAGGGTATAAGGGCCGGGGAGCTGTTTTTT | CASSQGIRAGELFF
. | TRBJ1-2 | TRBV5-1 | . | TGCGCCAGTCGGGAGCAGGAGTGGTCATCCTATGGCTACACCTTC | CASREQEWSSYGYTF
TRBD1 | TRBJ2-7 | TRBV7-3 | . | TGTGCCAGCAGCTTAGATGGGACAGGCCCCTACGAGCAGTACTTC | CASSLDGTGPYEQYF
TRBD2 | TRBJ2-5 | TRBV11-2 | once | TGTGCCAGCAGCACGCGACTAGCGGAAGAGACCCAGTACTTC | CASSTRLAEETQYF
TRBD1 | TRBJ1-6 | TRBV27 | . | TGTGCCAGCAGTTTAAAAGGGGGCAGTTCACCCCTCCACTTT | CASSLKGGSSPLHF
TRBD2 | TRBJ2-7 | TRBV9 | . | TGTGCCAGCAGCGTAGAGGGACTAGAGGGTTACGAGCAGTACTTC | CASSVEGLEGYEQYF
TRBD2 | TRBJ2-7 | TRBV7-6 | . | TGTGCCAGCAGCTTACGTCAGCGGGAGGACTACGAGCAGTACTTC | CASSLRQREDYEQYF
TRBD2 | TRBJ2-5 | TRBV6-5 | . | TGTGCCAGCAGAGGGACTAGCGGAAGAGAGACCCAGTACTTC | CASRGTSGRETQYF
. | TRBJ2-7 | TRBV27 | . | TGTGCCAGCAGTTCAAGACGGGGCTCCTACGAGCAGTACTTC | CASSSRRGSYEQYF
TRBD1 | TRBJ2-1 | TRBV4-1 | . | TGCGCCAGCAGCCTAGGACAGGGGATGAGCTCCTACAATGAGCAGTTCTTC | CASSLGQGMSSYNEQFF
TRBD2 | TRBJ2-1 | TRBV4-1 | . | TGCGCCAGCAGCTTTCCTAGCGGGAACAATGAGCAGTTCTTC | CASSFPSGNNEQFF
. | TRBJ1-5 | TRBV28 | . | TGTGCCAGCAGTTTGATCCGGGGCAATCAGCCCCAGCATTTT | CASSLIRGNQPQHF
TRBD1 | TRBJ2-2 | TRBV7-3 | . | TGTGCCAGCAGCTTCTCTGGACAGGGGGACACCGGGGAGCTGTTTTTT | CASSFSGQGDTGELFF
TRBD1 | TRBJ2-3 | TRBV19 | . | TGTGCCAGTAGGTTGGGACAGGGGGGTCCGGATACGCAGTATTTT | CASRLGQGGPDTQYF
. | TRBJ2-2 | TRBV5-6 | . | TGTGCCAGCAGCTGGGCCGGGACTGATAACACCGGGGAGCTGTTTTTT | CASSWAGTDNTGELFF
TRBD2 | TRBJ2-1 | TRBV4-3 | . | TGCGCCAGCAGCCACCTCGGGACTAGTGTCATTAATGAGCAGTTCTTC | CASSHLGTSVINEQFF
TRBD1 | TRBJ1-2 | TRBV25-1 | . | TGTGCCAGCAGTGCGGGACAGGGGCTAGGAGGCTACACCTTC | CASSAGQGLGGYTF
TRBD1 | TRBJ2-7 | TRBV11-1 | few | TGTGCCAGCACCCCGGACAGGTGGAAAGCCTACGAGCAGTACTTC | CASTPDRWKAYEQYF
TRBD1 | TRBJ2-5 | TRBV29-1 | . | TGCAGCGTGAACCTCGGACAGGGGGGACTGGGAGAGACCCAGTACTTC | CSVNLGQGGLGETQYF
TRBD1 | TRBJ1-6 | TRBV5-6 | once | TGTGCCAGCAGCTGGGGGACAGGGGAAAATAATTCACCCCTCCACTTT | CASSWGTGENNSPLHF
. | TRBJ1-2 | TRBV29-1 | . | TGCAGCGTTGGGGGACACGAGACTAACTATGGCTACACCTTC | CSVGGHETNYGYTF
TRBD1 | TRBJ1-2 | TRBV11-2 | . | TGTGCCAGCAGCTTCCGTCCTCCGGGACAGGGGCCGGACACCTTC | CASSFRPPGQGPDTF
TRBD2 | TRBJ2-7 | TRBV5-1 | once | TGCGCCAGCAGTCCCGGGACTAGCGGATTATACGAGCAGTACTTC | CASSPGTSGLYEQYF
TRBD2 | TRBJ2-5 | TRBV5-8 | . | TGTGCCAGCAGCTTGAAAAGCGGGGGGGCCGGGGAGACCCAGTACTTC | CASSLKSGGAGETQYF
TRBD2 | TRBJ2-5 | TRBV14 | few | TGTGCCAGCAGCCAAGATTGGCTAGCGGGGGCTACCCAGTACTTC | CASSQDWLAGATQYF
. | TRBJ1-2 | TRBV18 | . | TGTGCCAGCTCATCCGACAGCTACTATGGCTACACCTTC | CASSSDSYYGYTF